This T cell receptor beta chain is drawn from a study of circulating and synovial CD4+ cells in juvenile arthritis. The V gene's germline CDR1 is SGHTA and CDR2 FQGNSA. Germline trimming cut 5 bases from V and 1 base from J; bases unmatched to any gene: 6. The CDR3 runs to 15 residues. Clones were read by immunoSEQ multiplex PCR, and TCRdb kept only the in-frame ones, dropping some. The table has roughly 32,000 clones, around 96% seen once. The chain links TRBV7-2 to TRBJ2-5; 8 nucleotides line up with TRBD2. The TCR comes from a human donor with juvenile idiopathic arthritis. The sample consisted of CD4+ T cells from blood. CDR3 amino acids: CASSGPGGPQETQYF. The CDR3 nucleotides are TGTGCCAGCAGCGGTCCGGGGGGGCCCCAAGAGACCCAGTACTTC.